A selection of T cell receptor beta chains follows, all from one sample in a study of T cells in Graves' hyperthyroidism and ophthalmopathy. Using its own MiXCR run on the multiplex PCR reads, TCRdb lists one record per CDR3 protein. The sample yields hundreds of thousands of distinct CDR3 sequences, under 15% seen once. Sequencing used blood. These receptors all come from a middle-aged woman with Graves' ophthalmopathy. CDR3s include the opening cysteine and the closing phenylalanine or tryptophan. The D gene is left open where the match is weak. Only some rows state a clone size, as once, few, many or a class for expanded clones.

d_call,clone_size,j_call,v_call,cdr3_nt,cdr3_aa
-,many,TRBJ1-2,TRBV11-2,TGTGCCAGCAGCTTAGATCTAAAGGGGACTCGCGGCTGGCTTAACTATGGCTACACCTTC,CASSLDLKGTRGWLNYGYTF
-,many,TRBJ1-2,TRBV28,TGTGCCAGCAAGGTCGGGGGGGATAAGTACTATGGCTACACCTTC,CASKVGGDKYYGYTF
TRBD2,few,TRBJ2-1,TRBV5-5,TGTGCCAGCAGCTCACTAGCGGGAGGTGTAGATGAGCAGTTCTTC,CASSSLAGGVDEQFF
-,few,TRBJ1-6,TRBV5-1,TGCGCCAGCAGCTTGGACCCGGCGAGCTCCTATAATTCACCCCTCCACTTT,CASSLDPASSYNSPLHF
TRBD2,many,TRBJ2-7,TRBV7-9,TGTGCCAGCAGCGCAAGCCCACCGACTAGCGGGAGTGAGCAGTACTTC,CASSASPPTSGSEQYF
TRBD1,many,TRBJ2-4,TRBV11-3,TGTGCCAGCAGAGGACCGGGACAGGGTAAAGTCAAAAACATTCAGTACTTC,CASRGPGQGKVKNIQYF
TRBD2,-,TRBJ2-5,TRBV20-1,TGCAGTGCTCCCGGGCTACTAGCGGGAGGTTTTCAAGAGACCCAGTACTTC,CSAPGLLAGGFQETQYF
-,many,TRBJ2-2,TRBV6-5,TGTGCCAGCAGTTACGTAGGGGGGGAGCTGTTTTTT,CASSYVGGELFF
-,many,TRBJ1-1,TRBV19,TGTGCCAGTAGTGACCGGAGGACTGAAGCTTTCTTT,CASSDRRTEAFF
-,many,TRBJ2-7,TRBV5-1,TGCGCCAGCAGTTCAGCGGATGACGGGACCTACGAGCAGTACTTC,CASSSADDGTYEQYF
TRBD2,many,TRBJ2-7,TRBV11-1,TGTGCCAGCAGCTTAGTACCGCCTGCGGGAGTCTACGAGCAGTACTTC,CASSLVPPAGVYEQYF
-,many,TRBJ1-5,TRBV28,TGTGCCAGCAGTTTATATGGGGGGGAGGATCAGCCCCAGCATTTT,CASSLYGGEDQPQHF
-,-,TRBJ1-2,TRBV6-2/TRBV6-3,TGTGCCAGCAGTGACAGAGGAGGGAGTGGCTACACCTTC,CASSDRGGSGYTF
-,-,TRBJ1-1,TRBV12-3/TRBV12-4,TGTGCCAGCAGTCCCCAGGAGTACGCGAACACTGAAGCTTTCTTT,CASSPQEYANTEAFF
TRBD1,-,TRBJ1-1,TRBV12-3/TRBV12-4,TGTGCCAGCAGTTTACGGACAGGGACAGGTGCTTTCTTT,CASSLRTGTGAFF
-,many,TRBJ2-2,TRBV29-1,TGCAGCGTTGGTCGGAACACCGGGGAGCTGTTTTTT,CSVGRNTGELFF
-,many,TRBJ2-7,TRBV24-1,TGTGCCACCAGTGAAGCCGGGACACCCTATTACGAGCAGTACTTC,CATSEAGTPYYEQYF
-,many,TRBJ1-5,TRBV7-2,TGTGCCAGCAGCTTAGAGGGACAGCCCCAGCATTTT,CASSLEGQPQHF
TRBD1,many,TRBJ1-6,TRBV11-2,TGTGCCAGCAGCTTGGGACAGGACACTTCACCCCTCCACTTT,CASSLGQDTSPLHF
TRBD1,many,TRBJ1-1,TRBV28,TGTGCCAGCAGTTTCCTCCTGTGGACAGGGGGCACTGAAGCTTTCTTT,CASSFLLWTGGTEAFF
-,-,TRBJ1-2,TRBV18,TGTGCCAGCTCCGAACAGGGTACTAACTATGGCTACACCTTC,CASSEQGTNYGYTF
TRBD1,many,TRBJ1-4,TRBV12-5,TGTGCTAGTGGTGGGGACAGGGGGGTGGAAAAACTGTTTTTT,CASGGDRGVEKLFF
-,many,TRBJ2-5,TRBV15,TGTGCCACCAGCCCTGGCGCAAACATCCAAGAGACCCAGTACTTC,CATSPGANIQETQYF
TRBD2,-,TRBJ2-5,TRBV7-9,TGTGCCAGCAGCCCCCTGGCGGGAGGGCCCGTTGGGACCCAGTACTTC,CASSPLAGGPVGTQYF
-,many,TRBJ1-5,TRBV5-1,TGCGCCAGGTGCAGGGCTAATCAGCCCCAGCATTTT,CARCRANQPQHF
TRBD2,-,TRBJ2-5,TRBV6-2/TRBV6-3,TGTGCCAGCAGTTACCGGGGACTAGCCCAAGAGACCCAGTACTTC,CASSYRGLAQETQYF
TRBD1,-,TRBJ2-7,TRBV29-1,TGCAGCGTCTTACAGGGGGCCCTCTACGAGCAGTACTTC,CSVLQGALYEQYF
TRBD1,many,TRBJ2-7,TRBV6-2/TRBV6-3,TGTGCCACTGGCCAGGACAGGGGCTACTACGAGCAGTACTTC,CATGQDRGYYEQYF
-,many,TRBJ2-7,TRBV7-2,TGTGCCAGCAGCTTAGTGGGCGGGACTCACTACGAGCAGTACTTC,CASSLVGGTHYEQYF
TRBD1,many,TRBJ1-5,TRBV20-1,TGCAGTGCACCGACCTGGACAGGGGGCCCGGACAATCAGCCCCAGCATTTT,CSAPTWTGGPDNQPQHF
-,many,TRBJ2-7,TRBV10-3,TGTGCCATCAGTCAATTAGGGGGGGAAGGCCCTCGGGAGCAGTACTTC,CAISQLGGEGPREQYF
TRBD2,many,TRBJ2-2,TRBV24-1,TGTGCCACCGGGGTAGCGGGAGTCGGCACCGGGGAGCTGTTTTTT,CATGVAGVGTGELFF
-,many,TRBJ1-2,TRBV20-1,TGCAGTGCTAGCGGCCCAAACTATGGCTACACCTTC,CSASGPNYGYTF
TRBD2,many,TRBJ2-7,TRBV6-2/TRBV6-3,TGTGCCAGCAGTTACGAGCTAGCTAGCGGGGGCTACGAGCAGTACTTC,CASSYELASGGYEQYF
-,many,TRBJ2-7,TRBV5-1,TGCGCCAGCAGCTTGGATGGGACAACCTACGAGCAGTACTTC,CASSLDGTTYEQYF
TRBD2,-,TRBJ2-2,TRBV3-1,TGTGCCAGCAGCCAAGAGGCTAGCGGGAGGGCCATCGGCGGGGAGCTGTTTTTT,CASSQEASGRAIGGELFF
-,many,TRBJ2-2,TRBV28,TGTGCCAGCATTAGACAGCTCACCGGGGAGCTGTTTTTT,CASIRQLTGELFF